This T cell receptor (beta chain) was captured by sequencing in a study of blood T cell repertoires in COVID-19. Study-level information: From the United States, Italy and Spain came samples of acute and convalescent COVID-19. T cells, B-cell-depleted T cells, or PBMCs supplied cDNA or gDNA.

Losses at the gene ends were 4 bases for V and 5 bases for J; bases not matched to a gene: 6. Germline V gene data show CDR1 as SGHTA and CDR2 as FQGNSA. CDR3 length: 15 amino acids. In the source study's methods: Reference gene primer amplification gave estimated nucleated cell counts. Generated by immunoSEQ multiplex PCR, the TCRdb table keeps only in-frame clones and is missing some. Clonal size and the V and J genes are those of that table, whereas D and trimming came from the DNA. This table holds 100,000 to 150,000 clones, 85% found once. This sequence joins TRBV7-2 and TRBJ2-5; TRBD2 agrees at 11 bases. The receptor was derived from a man aged 80 or over with active or convalescent COVID-19. The sequencing sample was made of peripheral blood. CDR3 DNA sequence: TGTGCCAGCAGCTGGATAGCGGGGGGGCCTGAGACCCAGTACTTC. Residues: CASSWIAGGPETQYF.